The 19 T cell receptor beta chains in this list originate from one sample, sequenced in a study of blood T cells in healthy people across ages. Sample-barcoded 5' priming and a J-beta primer mix drove a second PCR of about 6 to 12 cycles. One entry per CDR3 protein results from TCRdb running MiXCR on the 5' RACE reads. The table records about 800,000 distinct CDR3 sequences, around 25% of them present only once. These data were also reused for a study on T cells of mothers and their children.

Sequencing used blood. The receptors here all came from a boy aged 5-17 years in good health.

This clonotype was seen more than once but under ten times. Sequence at one end of the junction differs from germline and may be a read error. For the CDR3, the DNA is TGTGCCAGCGGGACAGGGCATACTAGGTTT. Its translation: CASGTGHTRF. The chain recombines TRBV2 with TRBJ1-1; TRBD1 matches at 9 bases. Germline V CDR1 and CDR2: SNHLY, FYNNEI. This CDR3 has 10 amino acids.

The chain carries TRBV10-3 and TRBJ1-5; D not certain. Looked up from germline, CDR1 is ENHRY and CDR2 is SYGVKD. V was trimmed by 0 bases and J by 1 base, leaving 7 bases between them. This CDR3 is built from 15 residues. DNA of the CDR3: TGTGCCATCAGTGAGTCGGGCTGGAGCAATCAGCCCCAGCATTTT. Translation: CAISESGWSNQPQHF.

This clonotype was observed a few times. This rearrangement joins TRBV29-1 to TRBJ2-5; 7 bases align to TRBD2. The last part of the DNA fits TRBJ2-7 better; the J call may be wrong. Germline CDR1 and CDR2: SQVTM and ANQGSEA. CDR3 length equals 11 residues. CDR3: CSGGGKYEQYF. The CDR3 coding sequence is TGCAGCGGGGGGGGGAAGTACGAGCAGTACTTC.

The chain joins TRBV11-2 to TRBJ2-5, with a possible D match to TRBD2 (6 bases). The J call could be wrong; TRBJ2-1 is a better fit for the DNA end. In germline, CDR1 is SGHAT, CDR2 FQNNGV. The CDR3 is made up of 13 amino acids. CDR3 region: CAGQKTSYDEQFF. The CDR3, as DNA: TGTGCCGGACAAAAGACTAGTTACGATGAGCAGTTCTTC.

This chain links TRBV28 with TRBJ1-4; a weak D match, TRBD1 (6 bases). V was pared by 3 bases and J by 5 bases, with 16 bases between. The CDR3 covers 16 residues. Germline CDR1 MDHEN, CDR2 SYDVKM. The CDR3: CASSFNRVPRNEKLFF. CDR3 DNA: TGTGCCAGCAGTTTTAACAGGGTTCCAAGGAATGAAAAACTGTTTTTT.

This rearrangement joins TRBV29-1 to TRBJ2-7; 7 positions agree with TRBD2. Trimming cost V 4 bases and J 3 bases; bases outside gene matches: 3. The CDR3 runs 12 residues. The germline gives CDR1 SQVTM, CDR2 ANQGSEA. The CDR3 nucleotides are TGCAGCGTTGGGGAGGGCCACTACGAGCAGTACTTC. Amino acid sequence: CSVGEGHYEQYF.

This clonotype was observed a few times. The V gene is TRBV29-1, the J gene TRBJ2-2, with D possibly being TRBD1 (6 bases). The germline CDR1 and CDR2 sequences are SQVTM and ANQGSEA. V dropped 3 bases and J dropped 5 bases, with 13 bases sitting between them. CDR3 size: 14 residues. The CDR3 reads CSVEGHQGTGELFF. For the CDR3, the DNA is TGCAGCGTTGAGGGACACCAAGGGACCGGGGAGCTGTTTTTT.

The gene calls are TRBV28 and TRBJ2-7; tentative D call: TRBD2 (5 bases). CDR1 is MDHEN and CDR2 is SYDVKM in the germline V gene. V dropped 8 bases and J dropped 7 bases, with 21 bases sitting between them. This CDR3 is 14 amino acids long. Here the CDR3 DNA reads TGTGCCAGCGGCCAGGACTTAGCTCCAATGGAGCAGTACTTC. Its translation is CASGQDLAPMEQYF.

The chain links TRBV7-2 to TRBJ2-5; 10 bases fit TRBD1. The V and J ends lost 5 bases and 9 bases, in that order; junction bases with no gene match: 15. Germline V gives CDR1 SGHTA, CDR2 FQGNSA. This CDR3 region has 16 residues. Here the CDR3 reads CASSPGTGDPLVSQYF. The CDR3 DNA reads TGTGCCAGCAGCCCTGGGACAGGGGATCCTCTGGTGTCCCAGTACTTC.

The chain employs TRBV27 and TRBJ2-5; a possible D gene is TRBD1 (6 bases). The J call may be incorrect, as the DNA end agrees better with TRBJ2-1. CDR3 size: 15 residues. Germline CDR1 reads MNHEY; CDR2 reads SMNVEV (reference sequence). The CDR3 reads CASSLVGAQYNEQFF. For the CDR3, the DNA is TGTGCCAGCAGTTTAGTGGGGGCCCAATACAATGAGCAGTTCTTC.

J is TRBJ2-7 and V is TRBV7-2, with D perhaps TRBD1 (5 bases). This CDR3 contains 16 residues. CDR1 and CDR2 (germline): SGHTA, FQGNSA. The V and J ends lost 0 bases and 2 bases respectively, with 14 bases between them. CDR3 in amino acids: CASSLATQVGPYEQYF. DNA for the CDR3: TGTGCCAGCAGCTTAGCTACACAGGTCGGTCCCTACGAGCAGTACTTC.

This clonotype was picked up a small number of times. This chain joins TRBV5-6 and TRBJ2-5; possible D gene TRBD2, 6 bases. CDR1 is SGHDT and CDR2 is YYEEEE in the germline V gene. The germline V and J ends were trimmed by 1 base and 4 bases, with 17 bases remaining between them. The CDR3 has 16 residues. CDR3 amino acids: CASSLRWTGELETQYF. CDR3 coding DNA: TGTGCCAGCAGCTTGCGTTGGACGGGGGAATTAGAGACCCAGTACTTC.

This clonotype has just a few counts. Germline and junction disagree at one end, which may indicate a read error. The rearrangement links TRBV29-1 to TRBJ2-6; 8 bases map to TRBD2. This CDR3 region has 17 residues. The germline CDR1 and CDR2 sequences are SQVTM and ANQGSEA. The CDR3 here is CSAEYRGGWYGANVLTF. The DNA of the CDR3 is TGCAGCGCTGAATACCGGGGGGGGTGGTATGGGGCCAACGTCCTGACTTTC. The full variable domain, completed using reference TRBV29-1 and TRBJ2-6, is SAVISQKPSRDICQRGTSLTIQCQVDSQVTMMFWYRQQPGQSLTLIATANQGSEATYESGFVIDKFPISRPNLTFSTLTVSNMSPEDSSIYLCSAEYRGGWYGANVLTFGAGSRLTVL.

J is TRBJ1-4 and V is TRBV11-2; D is unresolved. V lost 2 bases and J 5 bases, leaving 12 bases between the germline ends. From germline, CDR1 is SGHAT and CDR2 FQNNGV. The CDR3 is 15 residues long. CDR3 bases: TGTGCCAGCAGCTTACTGACGGGAACAAATGAAAAACTGTTTTTT. It specifies CASSLLTGTNEKLFF. The variable domain in full, completed from reference TRBV11-2 and TRBJ1-4, reads EAGVAQSPRYKIIEKRQSVAFWCNPISGHATLYWYQQILGQGPKLLIQFQNNGVVDDSQLPKDRFSAERLKGVDSTLKIQPAKLEDSAVYLCASSLLTGTNEKLFFGSGTQLSVL.

The rearrangement links TRBV20-1 to TRBJ2-7; maybe TRBD2 (6 bases). V lost 1 base to trimming and J lost 3 bases, with 16 bases between them. Germline loops: CDR1 DFQATT, CDR2 SNEGSKA (reference sequence). The CDR3 spans 15 residues. The DNA for the CDR3 is TGCAGTGCTAGAGGGGGGGAAGAGGACTACTACGAGCAGTACTTC. This translates into CSARGGEEDYYEQYF.

This sequence joins TRBV29-1 and TRBJ2-7; the D gene could be TRBD1 or TRBD2 (5 bases each). V gave up 7 bases and J gave up 2 bases, with 12 bases separating them. The CDR3 spans 12 residues. Germline CDR1 reads SQVTM; CDR2 reads ANQGSEA. The CDR3 bases are TGCAGCGCCGCAGGGAGTCCCTACGAGCAGTACTTC. It is translated as CSAAGSPYEQYF.

This clonotype was recorded only once. The V call is TRBV29-1, the J call TRBJ2-5; D call uncertain. The CDR3 sequence is 13 residues long. V dropped 5 bases and J dropped 0 bases, with 10 bases sitting between them. Germline lookup yields CDR1 SQVTM and CDR2 ANQGSEA. The CDR3 nucleotides are TGCAGCGTTCGCGACACGTACCAAGAGACCCAGTACTTC. This codes for CSVRDTYQETQYF. The full variable domain, rest sourced from reference TRBV29-1 and TRBJ2-5, is SAVISQKPSRDICQRGTSLTIQCQVDSQVTMMFWYRQQPGQSLTLIATANQGSEATYESGFVIDKFPISRPNLTFSTLTVSNMSPEDSSIYLCSVRDTYQETQYFGPGTRLLVL.

Here the CDR3 DNA reads TGTGCCAGCAGCGATGAGCAGGGGGCCTACGAGCAGTACTTC. Translated: CASSDEQGAYEQYF. The chain couples TRBV6-2 or TRBV6-3 to TRBJ2-7, with 7 nucleotides matching TRBD1. With V trimmed by 6 bases and J by 2 bases, 7 bases remained unmatched. The CDR3 is 14 amino acids. Germline V gene lookup returns CDR1 MNHEY and CDR2 SVGEGT.

The V call is TRBV27, the J call TRBJ2-3, with D perhaps given as TRBD1 or TRBD2 (5 bases each). The germline CDR1 and CDR2 sequences are MNHEY and SMNVEV (reference sequence). The CDR3 runs to 14 residues. With 1 base removed from V and 6 bases from J, the gap between germline ends came to 11 bases. CDR3 amino acids: CASSLWGWGDTQYF. CDR3 sequence (DNA): TGTGCCAGCAGTTTATGGGGCTGGGGGGATACGCAGTATTTT.